The source of this T cell receptor (beta chain) is a study of regulatory T cells in long-lasting Graves disease. Study-level background: Graves' disease counted as persistent after over 5 years of antithyroid drugs with positive TSH receptor antibodies.

Overall study results and limits: Relative to newly diagnosed Graves' patients, persistent ones had lower TCR diversity.

As to time point: persistent/refractory GD, antithyroid drugs over 5 years with positive TRAb. PBMC-derived RNA was used for the TCR library. The sample holds a few counts of this clonotype. Its antigen is not identified. Arm-PCR of CDR3 regions with iRepertoire HTBI primers generated TCR beta libraries. In TCRdb, the multiplex PCR reads were re-called with MiXCR into one record per CDR3 protein. This table has approximately 380,000 distinct CDR3 sequences, less than 25% appearing once. This specimen was peripheral blood mononuclear cells (PBMCs), taken when the disease was refractory, from a patient treated with antithyroid drugs. The TCR sequence derives from a female donor with Graves disease.

The CDR3: CASSLSDRKDQPQHF. The CDR3 DNA follows: TGTGCCAGCAGCTTGTCGGACAGGAAAGATCAGCCCCAGCATTTT. The J gene is TRBJ1-5, the V gene TRBV5-6; 7 nucleotides line up with TRBD1. The CDR3 runs to 15 residues. V dropped 1 base and J dropped 5; count of bases not matched to a gene: 6. Germline V lookup: CDR1 SGHDT, CDR2 YYEEEE. Full variable domain (rest looked up from reference TRBV5-6 and TRBJ1-5): DAGVTQSPTHLIKTRGQQVTLRCSPKSGHDTVSWYQQALGQGPQFIFQYYEEEERQRGNFPDRFSGHQFPNYSSELNVNALLLGDSALYLCASSLSDRKDQPQHFGDGTRLSIL.